One and the same sample provided the 19 T cell receptor beta chains below, sequenced in a study of blood T cells in healthy people across ages. Through a sample-barcoded 5' primer and a J-beta primer mix, a second PCR was run for roughly 7 to 12 cycles. MiXCR was run by TCRdb on the 5' RACE reads, yielding one entry per CDR3 protein. The table shows roughly 930,000 distinct CDR3 sequences, with about 44% occurring only once. The sequenced sample was blood. The receptor set was obtained from a man aged 25-45 years in good health.

A word on this clonotype: Its ends do not fully match the called genes, so a read error is possible. The chain recombines TRBV12-3 or TRBV12-4 with TRBJ2-3; D ambiguous. The CDR3 is 15 amino acids. Here the CDR3 DNA reads TGTGCCAGCAGTTTAGGGCTTTTGAACACAGAGACGCAGTATTTT. The encoded protein is CASSLGLLNTETQYF.

The V call is TRBV4-3, the J call TRBJ2-1; D unresolved. V was cut by 0 bases and J by 4 bases, with 13 bases left in between. The CDR3 extends over 16 amino acids. Germline assignment: CDR1 LGHNA and CDR2 YSLEER. The CDR3, as DNA: TGCGCCAGCAGCCAAGATATAAGGTCCTCGTACAATGAGCAGTTCTTC. Translated, it gives CASSQDIRSSYNEQFF.

CDR3 coding DNA: TGTGCCAGCAGCCAAGGGGCGGTAGGAGAGACCCAGTACTTC. Translation gives CASSQGAVGETQYF. The V call is TRBV4-2, the J call TRBJ2-7; D remains unclear. The tail of the sequence fits TRBJ2-5 better, so the J call may be wrong. In germline, CDR1 is LGHNA, CDR2 YNFKEQ. The CDR3 contains 14 residues.

This clonotype was observed a few times. The rearrangement uses TRBV12-3 or TRBV12-4 and TRBJ2-7, with D possibly matching TRBD2 (7 bases). The V end was cut by 6 bases, the J end by 1 base, with 10 bases between. The CDR3 contains 13 residues. The CDR3 loop is CASRGGGSYEQYF. The CDR3, as DNA: TGTGCCAGCAGAGGGGGGGGATCCTACGAGCAGTACTTC.

This clonotype was observed many times. The chain has TRBV5-1 and TRBJ2-2; D is perhaps TRBD1 (6 bases). This CDR3 is built from 13 residues. Trimming took 4 bases from V and 6 from J, leaving 10 bases between them. Per the germline V gene, CDR1 is SGHRS and CDR2 is YFSETQ. The CDR3 reads CASSNGQPGELFF. The CDR3 DNA sequence: TGCGCCAGCAGCAATGGACAGCCCGGGGAGCTGTTTTTT.

This clonotype was detected only a few times. One junction end disagrees with the germline gene, perhaps due to a read error. The V and J genes are TRBV20-1 and TRBJ2-5, with TRBD1 identical over 10 bases. The CDR3 runs 15 residues. Germline V gives CDR1 DFQATT, CDR2 SNEGSKA (reference sequence). The CDR3 sequence is CSARGWTGGQETQYF. CDR3 nucleotides: TGCAGTGCTAGGGGTTGGACAGGGGGTCAAGAGACTCAGTACTTC.

The gene calls are TRBV7-8 and TRBJ2-6; 7 bases agree with TRBD1. CDR3 length: 17 residues. The J segment lost 0 bases and the V segment lost 6 bases, leaving 8 bases of the junction unmatched. Germline CDR1 is SGHVS and CDR2 is FQNEAQ. The DNA of the CDR3 is TGTGCCAGCAGAAGAACGGGACAGAACTCTGGGGCCAACGTCCTGACTTTC. It encodes CASRRTGQNSGANVLTF.

The chain is built from TRBV20-1 and TRBJ2-7; D remains unclear. Trimming cost V 5 bases and J 3 bases, with 8 bases left between them. The CDR3 spans 11 residues. CDR1 and CDR2 (germline): DFQATT, SNEGSKA (reference sequence). Here the CDR3 reads CSAYLSYEQYF. The CDR3 region has the DNA TGCAGTGCTTATCTCAGCTACGAGCAGTACTTC.

For the CDR3, the DNA is TGTGCCAGCAGCAACGTAGCGGGGGGGCGAGAGCAGTTCTTC. As protein: CASSNVAGGREQFF. The rearrangement uses TRBV7-2 and TRBJ2-1; 11 bases line up with TRBD2. This CDR3 has 14 amino acids. The V and J ends lost 5 bases and 10 bases, in that order; junction bases with no gene match: 7. Germline V lookup: CDR1 SGHTA, CDR2 FQGNSA.

The rearrangement links TRBV12-3 or TRBV12-4 to TRBJ1-5; D gene ambiguous. CDR3 length equals 14 residues. V gave up 5 bases and J gave up 7 bases, with 15 bases separating them. CDR3 sequence: CASSPGPEGQPQHF. CDR3 bases: TGTGCCAGCAGTCCCGGACCCGAAGGGCAGCCCCAGCATTTT.

Turning to this clonotype: The junction departs from the called germline gene at one end, perhaps through a read error. The rearrangement uses TRBV11-2 and TRBJ2-1; no firm D call. Germline values: CDR1 SGHAT, CDR2 FQNNGV. This CDR3 is built from 15 residues. CDR3 loop: CAGSPRVGSYNEQFF. The CDR3 bases are TGTGCCGGCAGCCCACGGGTAGGCTCCTACAATGAGCAGTTCTTC.

The rearrangement joins TRBV28 to TRBJ1-1; the D gene is possibly TRBD1 (5 bases). This CDR3 region has 15 residues. Trimming pared 7 bases from V and 5 bases from J, leaving 20 bases between. Germline values: CDR1 MDHEN, CDR2 SYDVKM. In nucleotides, the CDR3 is TGTGCCAGCAACTTCCTCGACAGCCGCGGGACTGAAGCTTTCTTT. Protein: CASNFLDSRGTEAFF. Looking up the rest from reference TRBV28 and TRBJ1-1 gives the full variable domain: DVKVTQSSRYLVKRTGEKVFLECVQDMDHENMFWYRQDPGLGLRLIYFSYDVKMKEKGDIPEGYSVSREKKERFSLILESASTNQTSMYLCASNFLDSRGTEAFFGQGTRLTVV.

This clonotype was picked up a small number of times. The CDR3 loop is CASSHRDRGTNEQFF. Here the CDR3 DNA reads TGTGCCAGCTCACACCGGGACAGGGGGACCAATGAGCAGTTCTTC. The chain has TRBV18 and TRBJ2-1; 11 nucleotides line up with TRBD1. The V gene's germline CDR1 is KGHSH and CDR2 LQKENI. Unmatched junction bases numbered 5, after V lost 4 bases and J lost 6 bases. The CDR3 has 15 residues. The complete variable domain, with remaining parts taken from reference TRBV18 and TRBJ2-1, reads NAGVMQNPRHLVRRRGQEARLRCSPMKGHSHVYWYRQLPEEGLKFMVYLQKENIIDESGMPKERFSAEFPKEGPSILRIQQVVRGDSAAYFCASSHRDRGTNEQFFGPGTRLTVL.

Concerning this clonotype itself: A read error is possible here, since a much larger clone lies one base away. The chain employs TRBV3-1 and TRBJ1-2, with TRBD1 identical over 10 bases. Germline loops: CDR1 LGHDT, CDR2 YNNKEL (reference sequence). This CDR3 spans 13 amino acids. DNA of the CDR3: TGTGCCGGCAGCTTGGACAGGGGGAATGGCTACACCTTC. Translated, it gives CAGSLDRGNGYTF.

This clonotype has more than one count but fewer than ten. The chain has TRBV20-1 and TRBJ1-5; D unresolved. The CDR3 consists of 10 residues. Germline V gene data show CDR1 as DFQATT and CDR2 as SNEGSKA (reference sequence). V was cut by 1 base and J by 7 bases, with 2 bases left in between. The CDR3 sequence is CSARGQPQHF. The CDR3 nucleotides are TGCAGTGCTAGAGGCCAGCCCCAGCATTTT.

The rearrangement links TRBV4-1 to TRBJ2-7; TRBD1 might be the D (6 bases). V lost 4 bases, J lost 1 base, and 11 bases lay in between. Germline loops: CDR1 MGHRA, CDR2 YSYEKL. This CDR3 comprises 14 residues. CDR3 region: CASSPTGFSYEQYF. In DNA form, the CDR3 reads TGCGCCAGCAGCCCGACAGGTTTTTCCTACGAGCAGTACTTC.

V is TRBV27 and J is TRBJ2-3, with TRBD1 as a possible D gene (5 bases). Germline assignment: CDR1 MNHEY and CDR2 SMNVEV (reference sequence). Between the trimmed V and J ends, which lost 5 bases and 2 bases, there was a span of 14 bases. This CDR3 is 15 amino acids long. Written as DNA, the CDR3 is TGTGCCAGCAGTAGAGGCAGGGCCCCCACAGATACGCAGTATTTT. Protein sequence: CASSRGRAPTDTQYF.

This clonotype was seen a few times. The genes are TRBV29-1 and TRBJ2-1, with 7 bases aligning to TRBD2. CDR3 size: 13 residues. With V trimmed by 1 base and J by 6 bases, 3 bases remained unmatched. Germline V gene data show CDR1 as SQVTM and CDR2 as ANQGSEA. The CDR3, as DNA: TGCAGCGTTGAAGGATGGGGGGGCAATGAGCAGTTCTTC. Translated: CSVEGWGGNEQFF.

The rearrangement links TRBV7-8 to TRBJ2-1, with D tentatively TRBD1 (6 bases). Between the trimmed V and J ends, which lost 8 bases and 13 bases, there was a span of 24 bases. This CDR3 is 14 amino acids long. In germline, CDR1 is SGHVS, CDR2 FQNEAQ. The CDR3 loop is CASGPHQGLETQFF. The CDR3 bases are TGTGCCAGCGGACCTCATCAGGGGTTGGAGACCCAGTTCTTC.